What follows are 9 T cell receptor beta chains derived from one specimen sequenced in a study of T cells after yellow fever vaccination. TCRdb re-called the 5' RACE reads through MiXCR, storing one row per CDR3 protein. The table lists about 400,000 distinct CDR3 sequences, approximately 6% of them singletons. Source: PBMCs, taken 5 days after the yellow fever booster vaccination. The source is a man aged 25 to 40 who received the YFV17D yellow fever vaccine.

This clonotype was detected only a few times. The J gene is TRBJ2-7, the V gene TRBV13, with TRBD2 identical over 10 bases. With V trimmed by 7 bases and J by 1 base, 7 bases remained unmatched. The CDR3 runs 15 residues. CDR1 PRHDT and CDR2 FYEKMQ come from the germline V gene (reference sequence). CDR3 sequence reads: CASNRLAGRSYEQYF. DNA for the CDR3: TGTGCCAGCAACCGACTAGCGGGTAGGTCCTACGAGCAGTACTTC.

This clonotype came up a few times. The gene calls are TRBV19 and TRBJ2-7, with D maybe TRBD1 (6 bases). CDR1 is LNHDA and CDR2 is SQIVND in the germline V gene (reference sequence). This CDR3 has 14 amino acids. V was pared by 6 bases and J by 2 bases, with 14 bases between. The CDR3 is CASSRRQVTYEQYF. In DNA, the CDR3 is TGTGCCAGTAGCAGGAGACAGGTAACCTACGAGCAGTACTTC.

Of note for this clonotype: One end of the junction is discordant with germline, which a read error may explain. V is TRBV7-2 and J is TRBJ2-5; possible D gene TRBD1, 7 bases. The CDR3 is 14 amino acids. Germline CDR1 and CDR2: SGHTA and FQGNSA. The CDR3 sequence: CASSRRQGRETLYF. Here the CDR3 DNA reads TGTGCCAGCAGCCGCAGACAGGGTCGGGAGACCCTGTACTTC.

This clonotype has more than one count but fewer than ten. The chain carries TRBV12-3 or TRBV12-4 and TRBJ2-1; possibly TRBD1 or TRBD2 for D (6 bases each). V lost 2 bases and J 5 bases, leaving 16 bases between the germline ends. The CDR3 covers 16 residues. In DNA, the CDR3 is TGTGCCAGCAGTTTAAGGGGGGTACGGGGGAACAATGAGCAGTTCTTC. Protein: CASSLRGVRGNNEQFF.

The chain carries TRBV5-1 and TRBJ2-1, with TRBD2 matching over 9 bases. V shed 1 base, J shed 8 bases, and the junction held 7 bases outside the gene matches. This CDR3 comprises 15 residues. Per germline, CDR1 SGHRS and CDR2 YFSETQ. This CDR3 reads CASSLSGRYLDEQFF. DNA for the CDR3: TGCGCCAGCAGCTTGAGCGGGAGGTACCTCGATGAGCAGTTCTTC.

On this clonotype: This may be a read error: a much more frequent sequence differs by one nucleotide. The V gene is TRBV29-1, the J gene TRBJ2-1, with 9 nucleotides matching TRBD2. Unmatched junction bases numbered 6, after V lost 6 bases and J lost 12 bases. CDR1 SQVTM and CDR2 ANQGSEA come from the germline V gene. The CDR3 totals 11 residues. CDR3 loop: CSVNSGRGQFF. In DNA form, the CDR3 reads TGCAGCGTAAATAGCGGGAGAGGGCAGTTCTTC.

The chain employs TRBV12-3 or TRBV12-4 and TRBJ2-7, with TRBD1 as a possible D gene (6 bases). The ends were cut back, 3 bases at V and 3 bases at J, with 24 bases in the middle. The CDR3 extends over 18 amino acids. CDR3 in amino acids: CASSFIFPQGSTNYEQYF. In nucleotides, the CDR3 is TGTGCCAGCAGTTTTATTTTTCCACAGGGTTCCACTAACTACGAGCAGTACTTC.

CDR3 loop: CSARTSGNANTGELFF. For the CDR3, the DNA is TGCAGTGCTAGGACTAGCGGAAACGCGAACACCGGGGAGCTGTTTTTT. V and J are TRBV20-1 and TRBJ2-2; TRBD2 matches at 9 bases. J was trimmed by 0 bases and V by 3 bases; bases with no gene match: 5. The CDR3 extends over 16 amino acids. CDR1 is DFQATT and CDR2 is SNEGSKA in the germline V gene (reference sequence).

Ten or more counts support this clonotype. V is TRBV15 and J is TRBJ2-3; D is undetermined. Trimming removed 0 bases from V and 6 bases from J, with 7 bases in between. Germline CDR1 reads LNHNV; CDR2 reads YYDKDF (reference sequence). This CDR3 region has 13 residues. The CDR3 nucleotides read TGTGCCACCAGCAGAGATTCGCCGGATACGCAGTATTTT. This translates into CATSRDSPDTQYF.